Below, 19 T cell receptor beta chains from the same sample are listed, as sequenced in a study of cytomegalovirus exposure and HLA in healthy donors. With 60 Vbeta and 13 Jbeta primers, the PCR was carried out. Generated by immunoSEQ multiplex PCR, the TCRdb table keeps only in-frame clones and is missing some. The table lists 150,000 to 200,000 clones, about 63% of them singletons. Sample: PBMCs. The source of these receptors is a woman between 40 and 55 years old in good health and CMV-seropositive.

The chain joins TRBV28 to TRBJ1-3; 10 positions agree with TRBD1. Germline CDR1 reads MDHEN; CDR2 reads SYDVKM. V gave up 4 bases and J gave up 4 bases; unmatched junction bases: 16. The CDR3 is made up of 19 amino acids. The CDR3 loop reads CASSWTGQGIWGKGNTIYF. CDR3 nucleotides: TGTGCCAGCAGTTGGACGGGACAGGGGATATGGGGAAAGGGAAACACCATATATTTT.

This rearrangement joins TRBV18 to TRBJ1-1; TRBD1 agrees at 12 bases. This CDR3 contains 13 residues. The trim removed 5 bases at V and 10 bases at J, leaving 5 bases unmatched. Germline V lookup: CDR1 KGHSH, CDR2 LQKENI. CDR3 in amino acids: CASSTGTGGAAFF. The CDR3 DNA is TGTGCCAGCTCAACTGGGACAGGGGGCGCAGCTTTCTTT.

A word on this clone: Its ends do not fully match the called genes, so a read error is possible. The chain couples TRBV23-1 to TRBJ2-1, with 7 bases matching TRBD2. TRBV23-1 has ORF status, its function being uncertain. The length of the CDR3 is 15 residues. The CDR3 spells CASTQGAGERNEQFF. CDR3 nucleotide sequence: TGCGCCAGCACTCAAGGGGCGGGAGAACGCAATGAGCAGTTCTTC.

This sequence joins TRBV10-3 and TRBJ2-1; TRBD2 matches 8 bases. CDR1 ENHRY and CDR2 SYGVKD come from the germline V gene. The CDR3 length is 16 residues. Trimming removed 5 bases from V and 6 bases from J; junction bases left unmatched: 12. In DNA form, the CDR3 reads TGTGCCATCAGTAAGGGGGACGGGGGGGGGACCAATGAGCAGTTCTTC. Amino acids: CAISKGDGGGTNEQFF.

DNA of the CDR3: TGTGCCAGCAGCTTAATAACTAGCGGGGGGGCCGATGAGCAGTTCTTC. Translated, it gives CASSLITSGGADEQFF. The chain combines TRBV13 with TRBJ2-1; 13 bases fit TRBD2. Trimming took 2 bases from V and 8 from J; bases not matched to a gene: 6. The CDR3 is 16 amino acids. Germline CDR1 and CDR2: PRHDT and FYEKMQ (reference sequence).

This sequence joins TRBV27 and TRBJ1-5, with D perhaps matching TRBD1 (6 bases). Germline V gene sequence: CDR1 MNHEY, CDR2 SMNVEV (reference sequence). Trimming left V 8 bases short and J 0 bases short, with 14 bases between. The CDR3 is 15 residues long. CDR3 residues: CASSTYRASNQPQHF. The CDR3 DNA sequence: TGTGCCAGCTCTACGTACAGGGCTAGCAATCAGCCCCAGCATTTT.

This clone was found a few times. This sequence joins TRBV14 and TRBJ2-2; 10 bases agree with TRBD2. With 8 bases clipped from V and 5 bases from J, the junction kept 11 bases outside the gene matches. The length of the CDR3 is 16 residues. CDR1 SGHDN and CDR2 FVKESK come from the germline V gene. CDR3 coding DNA: TGTGCCAGCGGCCTGGCTAGCGGGAGAGGAACCGGGGAGCTGTTTTTT. Amino acid sequence: CASGLASGRGTGELFF.

The V call is TRBV28, the J call TRBJ2-2, with 7 positions matching TRBD1. Germline V gene sequence: CDR1 MDHEN, CDR2 SYDVKM. V gave up 6 bases and J gave up 5 bases; unmatched junction bases: 9. The CDR3 has 15 amino acids. The CDR3 is CASSQGGPGTGELFF. In nucleotides, the CDR3 is TGTGCCAGCAGCCAAGGGGGCCCTGGGACCGGGGAGCTGTTTTTT. Combining the CDR3 with reference TRBV28 and TRBJ2-2 gives the whole variable domain DVKVTQSSRYLVKRTGEKVFLECVQDMDHENMFWYRQDPGLGLRLIYFSYDVKMKEKGDIPEGYSVSREKKERFSLILESASTNQTSMYLCASSQGGPGTGELFFGEGSRLTVL.

The rearrangement links TRBV9 to TRBJ2-4; a possible D gene is TRBD1 (6 bases). In germline, CDR1 is SGDLS, CDR2 YYNGEE. This CDR3 is built from 15 residues. V shed 4 bases and J shed 1 base, with 12 bases lying between them. CDR3 region: CASSLTGSAKNIQYF. The CDR3 nucleotides are TGTGCCAGCAGCCTTACAGGGTCGGCCAAAAACATTCAGTACTTC.

This clone has a handful of counts. Written as DNA, the CDR3 is TGTGCTAGTGGTCCGATGACAGGGTTGAGCGAGCAGTACTTC. Translated: CASGPMTGLSEQYF. This chain connects TRBV12-5 to TRBJ2-7; 7 nucleotides line up with TRBD1. The ends lost 5 bases at V and 6 bases at J; junction bases unmatched: 10. The CDR3 spans 14 residues. The germline V gene has CDR1 LGHNT and CDR2 FRNRAP.

The rearrangement joins TRBV27 to TRBJ2-2; TRBD1 might be the D (6 bases). CDR3 length: 14 residues. CDR1 MNHEY and CDR2 SMNVEV come from the germline V gene (reference sequence). V lost 3 bases to trimming and J lost 6 bases, with 11 bases between them. CDR3 bases: TGTGCCAGCAGTTTGGGCCAGGGGTCCGGGGAGCTGTTTTTT. Amino acids: CASSLGQGSGELFF.

This clone was detected once. The V gene is TRBV9, the J gene TRBJ1-1; 8 bases map to TRBD1. Trimming cost V 4 bases and J 5 bases; bases outside gene matches: 13. The CDR3 contains 16 residues. Germline loops: CDR1 SGDLS, CDR2 YYNGEE. The CDR3 protein is CASSPPGQGAGTEAFF. The CDR3 DNA reads TGTGCCAGCAGCCCCCCGGGGCAGGGGGCGGGAACTGAAGCTTTCTTT.

The chain joins TRBV19 to TRBJ2-3; 9 nucleotides line up with TRBD2. The germline CDR1 and CDR2 sequences are LNHDA and SQIVND (reference sequence). V shed 8 bases and J 4 bases; nucleotides not matched to a gene: 16. This CDR3 has 17 residues. For the CDR3, the DNA is TGTGCCAGTGACAGGTGGGCTAGCGGGGACAAGGCAGATACGCAGTATTTT. Translation gives CASDRWASGDKADTQYF.

V gene TRBV6-5 combines with J gene TRBJ2-7; D may be TRBD1 (5 bases). V dropped 0 bases and J dropped 2 bases, with 8 bases sitting between them. The germline V gene has CDR1 MNHEY and CDR2 SVGAGI. The CDR3 sequence is 14 residues long. CDR3 sequence (DNA): TGTGCCAGCAGTTACTCCGGACACACCTACGAGCAGTACTTC. Residues: CASSYSGHTYEQYF.

This chain connects TRBV7-9 to TRBJ2-3; 8 nucleotides agree with TRBD2. With 5 bases clipped from V and 3 bases from J, the junction kept 4 bases outside the gene matches. Germline CDR1 reads SEHNR; CDR2 reads FQNEAQ (reference sequence). The CDR3 sequence is 14 residues long. DNA for the CDR3: TGTGCCAGCAGCCCGGGACTAGAAACAGATACGCAGTATTTT. It specifies CASSPGLETDTQYF.

This clone came up once. The V and J genes are TRBV7-9 and TRBJ1-3, with a weak D call TRBD1 (5 bases). V lost 5 bases, J lost 4 bases, and 15 bases lay in between. CDR3 length: 15 amino acids. CDR1 is SEHNR and CDR2 is FQNEAQ in the germline V gene (reference sequence). The CDR3 sequence: CASSQWDFAGNTIYF. The CDR3 DNA follows: TGTGCCAGCAGCCAGTGGGACTTTGCCGGAAACACCATATATTTT.

This chain joins TRBV28 and TRBJ2-5; TRBD1 might be the D (6 bases). Germline V CDR1 and CDR2: MDHEN, SYDVKM. The V end lost 5 bases, the J end lost 5 bases, and 9 bases lay between the germline ends. This CDR3 has 12 residues. Written as DNA, the CDR3 is TGTGCCAGCAGTGGGGACACTGAGACCCAGTACTTC. This gives the protein CASSGDTETQYF.

This clone was observed once. The chain combines TRBV11-3 with TRBJ2-7, with 7 positions matching TRBD1. The CDR3 covers 14 residues. Germline V gives CDR1 SGHNT, CDR2 YENEEA. The junction had 4 bases not matched to a gene; V was cut back by 0 bases and J by 5 bases. In DNA, the CDR3 is TGTGCCAGCAGCTTAGATGGGACAGTTGACGAGCAGTACTTC. Translated, it gives CASSLDGTVDEQYF.

This chain joins TRBV9 and TRBJ1-2; TRBD1 is a possible D gene (6 bases). Germline loops: CDR1 SGDLS, CDR2 YYNGEE. Trimming took 3 bases from V and 4 from J, leaving 19 bases between them. The CDR3 is 16 amino acids. CDR3 amino acids: CASSATSQGYGYGYTF. In DNA form, the CDR3 reads TGTGCCAGCAGCGCCACTTCACAGGGCTACGGCTATGGCTACACCTTC.